The rows below give T cell receptor beta chains drawn from one sample of a study of T cell responses to AZD1222 COVID-19 vaccine. Only in-frame clones appear in the TCRdb table, and some are missing; sequencing was by immunoSEQ multiplex PCR. The sample has roughly 140,000 clones, around 91% seen once. The sample here was peripheral blood, taken on day 0 of AZD1222 vaccination. The receptors shown here come from an adult in good health. Each CDR3 is given with its conserved first and last residue. Each record gives: J gene, D gene, clone size, V gene, CDR3 DNA, CDR3 protein. A D gene is named only where the DNA matches it firmly. Size tells how often a clone was seen (once, few, many) or the class of an expanded clone, and some rows leave it out.

j_gene: TRBJ1-2
d_gene: NA
abundance: once
v_gene: TRBV5-4
CDR3nt: TGTGCCAGCAGCTTGGTGGCAGGGTCTGGCTACACCTTC
CDR3aa: CASSLVAGSGYTF

j_gene: TRBJ1-1
d_gene: NA
abundance: NA
v_gene: TRBV28
CDR3nt: TGTGCCAGCAGTTTATTGACCGGAAGAATGAACACTGAAGCTTTCTTT
CDR3aa: CASSLLTGRMNTEAFF

j_gene: TRBJ2-7
d_gene: TRBD2
abundance: NA
v_gene: TRBV5-3
CDR3nt: TGTGCCAGAAGCTTGGGACTAGCGGGACCGCCGGGGTACGAGCAGTACTTC
CDR3aa: CARSLGLAGPPGYEQYF

j_gene: TRBJ2-1
d_gene: NA
abundance: NA
v_gene: TRBV9
CDR3nt: TGTGCCAGCAGCGCGAGCCCCAGCTCCTACAATGAGCAGTTCTTC
CDR3aa: CASSASPSSYNEQFF

j_gene: TRBJ1-1
d_gene: NA
abundance: once
v_gene: TRBV13
CDR3nt: TGTGCCAGCAGCCTCGGGGGCGGTAACACTGAAGCTTTCTTT
CDR3aa: CASSLGGGNTEAFF

j_gene: TRBJ2-2
d_gene: NA
abundance: NA
v_gene: TRBV28
CDR3nt: TGTGCCACCATCCCTGTCTCCGGGGAGCTGTTTTTT
CDR3aa: CATIPVSGELFF

j_gene: TRBJ2-3
d_gene: NA
abundance: once
v_gene: TRBV7-2
CDR3nt: TGTGCCAGCAGCTTAGAGACAATCCCAGATACGCAGTATTTT
CDR3aa: CASSLETIPDTQYF

j_gene: TRBJ1-6
d_gene: NA
abundance: NA
v_gene: TRBV28
CDR3nt: TGTGCCAGCAGAGGAGGTGCTCTGGTCCACTTT
CDR3aa: CASRGGALVHF

j_gene: TRBJ1-2
d_gene: NA
abundance: once
v_gene: TRBV2
CDR3nt: TGTGCCAGCAGGGCCGGGGCTAACTATGGCTACACCTTC
CDR3aa: CASRAGANYGYTF

j_gene: TRBJ2-7
d_gene: NA
abundance: NA
v_gene: TRBV27
CDR3nt: TGTGCCAGCAGTTTATCGACTGTCCCCGGCTACGAGCAGTACTTC
CDR3aa: CASSLSTVPGYEQYF

j_gene: TRBJ1-1
d_gene: NA
abundance: NA
v_gene: TRBV6-5
CDR3nt: TGTGCCAGCAGTTACCTTCCGGGACAAAGGAACACTGAAGCTTTCTTT
CDR3aa: CASSYLPGQRNTEAFF

j_gene: TRBJ1-5
d_gene: NA
abundance: NA
v_gene: TRBV19
CDR3nt: TGTGCCAGTAGTACTGGAGGGGGGACCGATCAGCCCCAGCATTTT
CDR3aa: CASSTGGGTDQPQHF

j_gene: TRBJ1-5
d_gene: NA
abundance: NA
v_gene: TRBV24-1
CDR3nt: TGTGCCACCAGTGAAGGGACACGAAATCAGCCCCAGCATTTT
CDR3aa: CATSEGTRNQPQHF

j_gene: TRBJ2-7
d_gene: TRBD2
abundance: NA
v_gene: TRBV18
CDR3nt: TGTGCCAGCTCATCCGGGACTAGCGGGTCTCTTACCTACGAGCAGTACTTC
CDR3aa: CASSSGTSGSLTYEQYF

j_gene: TRBJ1-6
d_gene: NA
abundance: NA
v_gene: TRBV11-2
CDR3nt: TGTGCCAGCAGTCCAGGCCGGGGCTCACCCCTCCACTTT
CDR3aa: CASSPGRGSPLHF

j_gene: TRBJ2-6
d_gene: NA
abundance: NA
v_gene: TRBV28
CDR3nt: TGTGCCAGCAGTTTTACCTTTTTAAGCTCTGGGGCCAACGTCCTGACTTTC
CDR3aa: CASSFTFLSSGANVLTF

j_gene: TRBJ2-7
d_gene: TRBD1
abundance: NA
v_gene: TRBV7-9
CDR3nt: TGTGCCACCGCCGGGACAGGATACCCCGAGCAGTACTTC
CDR3aa: CATAGTGYPEQYF

j_gene: TRBJ1-4
d_gene: NA
abundance: NA
v_gene: TRBV7-9
CDR3nt: TGTGCCAGCAGCTTAGTTCAGCTAACTAATGAAAAACTGTTTTTT
CDR3aa: CASSLVQLTNEKLFF

j_gene: TRBJ1-1
d_gene: TRBD1
abundance: NA
v_gene: TRBV14
CDR3nt: TGTGCCAGCAGCTTTTTTGCGGGACAGGGTGACACTGAAGCTTTCTTT
CDR3aa: CASSFFAGQGDTEAFF

j_gene: TRBJ2-7
d_gene: NA
abundance: NA
v_gene: TRBV25-1
CDR3nt: TGTGCCAGCAGAGCAGCGGGACAGTCCTACGAGCAGTACTTC
CDR3aa: CASRAAGQSYEQYF

j_gene: TRBJ2-5
d_gene: TRBD1
abundance: NA
v_gene: TRBV4-3
CDR3nt: TGCGCCAGCAGCCAAGCGGCACCGGGACAGGGGGGAGAGACCCAGTACTTC
CDR3aa: CASSQAAPGQGGETQYF

j_gene: TRBJ1-5
d_gene: NA
abundance: NA
v_gene: TRBV28
CDR3nt: TGTGCCAGCAGTTTTCTAGGGGTGGGCAATCAGCCCCAGCATTTT
CDR3aa: CASSFLGVGNQPQHF